These 31 T cell receptor beta chains were all obtained from the same sample, sequenced in a study of cytomegalovirus exposure and HLA in healthy donors (dated 2017 in TCRdb). Libraries were constructed by the immunoSEQ multiplex PCR assay. A mixture of 60 forward primers for TCR Vbeta segments and 13 reverse primers for TCR Jbeta segments was used in the multiplex PCR. Imported from immuneACCESS, the table was reduced by TCRdb to in-frame sequences with V and J called. These copies leave out some clones; in studies compared against another copy, an unresolved V gene accounts for under half, and the cause of the remainder is not known. Across this sample there are approximately 70,000 clones, with roughly 74% seen only once. The ten top clones hold 10% to 12% of the sample. Material: PBMCs. The receptors derive from a human donor in good health.

The J gene is TRBJ2-1, the V gene TRBV19, with D maybe TRBD2 (6 bases). The germline CDR1 and CDR2 sequences are LNHDA and SQIVND (reference sequence). The CDR3 is 14 amino acids. V was shortened by 5 bases and J by 6 bases, with 14 bases between the two germline ends. This CDR3 reads CASSHPSSVNEQFF. CDR3 sequence (DNA): TGTGCCAGTAGTCACCCCTCTAGCGTCAATGAGCAGTTCTTC.

There are a few counts of this clone. V and J are TRBV6-5 and TRBJ1-1, with TRBD1 matching over 7 bases. Per the germline V gene, CDR1 is MNHEY and CDR2 is SVGAGI. The CDR3 consists of 16 residues. The V segment lost 2 bases and the J segment 0 bases; nucleotides outside the gene matches: 6. CDR3 sequence (DNA): TGTGCCAGCAGTTACGGGGGGACAGCCGTGAACACTGAAGCTTTCTTT. It specifies CASSYGGTAVNTEAFF.

The gene calls are TRBV5-1 and TRBJ2-3; 7 nucleotides agree with TRBD1. Germline V CDR1 and CDR2: SGHRS, YFSETQ. Unmatched junction bases numbered 7, after V lost 0 bases and J lost 6 bases. This CDR3 is 15 amino acids long. The CDR3 is CASSLVGDSPDTQYF. The CDR3, as DNA: TGCGCCAGCAGCTTGGTGGGGGACAGTCCCGATACGCAGTATTTT.

The table lists this clone with a few counts. The V call is TRBV30, the J call TRBJ2-1, with D uncertain. CDR1 is GTSNPN, CDR2 SVGIG, per germline (reference sequence). With 1 base removed from V and 10 bases from J, the gap between germline ends came to 8 bases. The CDR3 length is 11 residues. CDR3 in DNA: TGTGCCTGGAGTGGTGGCAGAGAGCAGTTCTTC. It encodes CAWSGGREQFF. The variable domain in full, with the rest retrieved from reference TRBV30 and TRBJ2-1, is SQTIHQWPATLVQPVGSPLSLECTVEGTSNPNLYWYRQAAGRGLQLLFYSVGIGQISSEVPQNLSASRPQDRQFILSSKKLLLSDSGFYLCAWSGGREQFFGPGTRLTVL.

The genes are TRBV5-4 and TRBJ1-1, with a weak D call TRBD1 (6 bases). The V end lost 4 bases, the J end lost 3 bases, and 16 bases lay between the germline ends. Germline CDR1 and CDR2: SGHNT and YYREEE (reference sequence). The CDR3 is 15 residues long. CDR3 nucleotide sequence: TGTGCCAGCAGCCCCCGTTTAGGGGGTGACACTGAAGCTTTCTTT. The encoded protein is CASSPRLGGDTEAFF.

V is TRBV14 and J is TRBJ2-1, with no clear D. The V gene lost 2 bases and the J gene lost 2 bases, with 7 bases spanning the gap. Germline-derived CDR1 and CDR2 are SGHDN and FVKESK. CDR3 size: 14 residues. CDR3 coding DNA: TGTGCCAGCAGCCAACTAGAGGCCTACAATGAGCAGTTCTTC. Protein: CASSQLEAYNEQFF.

The rearrangement links TRBV6-5 to TRBJ2-3; D is ambiguous. This CDR3 spans 13 amino acids. Trimming removed 2 bases from V and 2 bases from J, with 5 bases in between. Looked up from germline, CDR1 is MNHEY and CDR2 is SVGAGI. The CDR3 DNA reads TGTGCCAGCAGTTACACTAACACAGATACGCAGTATTTT. Its translation is CASSYTNTDTQYF.

V is TRBV28 and J is TRBJ2-7; TRBD1 aligns across 7 bases. The CDR3 covers 14 residues. V gave up 3 bases and J gave up 6 bases; unmatched junction bases: 8. The germline V gene encodes CDR1 MDHEN and CDR2 SYDVKM. CDR3: CASSLSTGSGEQYF. CDR3 coding DNA: TGTGCCAGCAGTTTGTCGACAGGGTCGGGCGAGCAGTACTTC. Together with reference TRBV28 and TRBJ2-7, the CDR3 gives the full variable domain: DVKVTQSSRYLVKRTGEKVFLECVQDMDHENMFWYRQDPGLGLRLIYFSYDVKMKEKGDIPEGYSVSREKKERFSLILESASTNQTSMYLCASSLSTGSGEQYFGPGTRLTVT.

The chain recombines TRBV27 with TRBJ2-1, with 11 bases lining up with TRBD2. In germline, CDR1 is MNHEY, CDR2 SMNVEV (reference sequence). V trimming: 5 bases; J trimming: 7 bases; junction bases outside the gene matches: 4. CDR3 length: 14 residues. CDR3 DNA: TGTGCCAGCAGTCCTTGGACTAGCGGGAATGAGCAGTTCTTC. Amino acids: CASSPWTSGNEQFF.

The rearrangement joins TRBV9 to TRBJ2-3, with a possible D match to TRBD2 (5 bases). The CDR3 has 14 amino acids. Germline assignment: CDR1 SGDLS and CDR2 YYNGEE. The V gene lost 0 bases and the J gene lost 0 bases, with 5 bases spanning the gap. As DNA, the CDR3 is TGTGCCAGCAGCGTAGGCGGGAGCACAGATACGCAGTATTTT. Its protein is CASSVGGSTDTQYF. Full variable domain (outside the CDR3, taken from reference TRBV9 and TRBJ2-3): DSGVTQTPKHLITATGQRVTLRCSPRSGDLSVYWYQQSLDQGLQFLIQYYNGEERAKGNILERFSAQQFPDLHSELNLSSLELGDSALYFCASSVGGSTDTQYFGPGTRLTVL.

Only a few counts were recorded for this clone. The chain has TRBV7-8 and TRBJ1-1, with D unresolved. The length of the CDR3 is 16 residues. Germline V gene sequence: CDR1 SGHVS, CDR2 FQNEAQ. V shed 1 base and J shed 0 bases, with 12 bases lying between them. The CDR3 coding sequence is TGTGCCAGCAGCTTAGAAGTACCGACTTTGAACACTGAAGCTTTCTTT. This encodes CASSLEVPTLNTEAFF.

The rearrangement uses TRBV5-1 and TRBJ1-1; the D gene is possibly TRBD1 (5 bases). CDR1 is SGHRS, CDR2 YFSETQ, per germline. Trimming removed 0 bases from V and 0 bases from J, with 6 bases in between. This CDR3 has 14 residues. The CDR3 DNA sequence: TGCGCCAGCAGCTTGGGGGGCATGAACACTGAAGCTTTCTTT. It codes for CASSLGGMNTEAFF.

The gene calls are TRBV5-1 and TRBJ1-2; no reliable D call. The CDR3 is 12 residues long. Trimming cost V 5 bases and J 1 base, with 6 bases left between them. The germline V gene encodes CDR1 SGHRS and CDR2 YFSETQ. In DNA, the CDR3 is TGCGCCAGCAGTTACAATAACTATGGCTACACCTTC. Its translation: CASSYNNYGYTF.

The chain recombines TRBV4-1 with TRBJ2-6; 11 nucleotides match TRBD1. The V gene's germline CDR1 is MGHRA and CDR2 YSYEKL. This CDR3 has 20 amino acids. With V trimmed by 1 base and J by 2 bases, 10 bases remained unmatched. DNA of the CDR3: TGCGCCAGCAGCCAAGTCTCGGGACAGGGGGTCGTCACTGGGGCCAACGTCCTGACTTTC. Its translation: CASSQVSGQGVVTGANVLTF.

This chain connects TRBV5-1 to TRBJ1-5; D may be TRBD1 (6 bases). The CDR3 totals 15 residues. V was trimmed by 3 bases and J by 0 bases, leaving 10 bases between them. Per the germline V gene, CDR1 is SGHRS and CDR2 is YFSETQ. Here the CDR3 DNA reads TGCGCCAGCAGCTACGCAGGGGCTAGCAATCAGCCCCAGCATTTT. As protein: CASSYAGASNQPQHF.

The chain combines TRBV27 with TRBJ2-1; 10 bases agree with TRBD1. Germline V CDR1 and CDR2: MNHEY, SMNVEV (reference sequence). After removal of 7 bases from V and 0 bases from J, the junction contained 15 bases not matched to a gene. The CDR3 runs 19 residues. In DNA, the CDR3 is TGTGCCAGCACCCCCCGGGACAGGGGCCCCAGGGGCTCCTACAATGAGCAGTTCTTC. Residues: CASTPRDRGPRGSYNEQFF.

The genes are TRBV4-1 and TRBJ2-7; D uncertain. Germline V CDR1 and CDR2: MGHRA, YSYEKL. The CDR3 has 15 residues. Between the trimmed V and J ends, which lost 4 bases and 6 bases, there was a span of 19 bases. The CDR3 DNA sequence: TGCGCCAGCAGCCTTAGGAGCGACGAGGATGGCGAGCAGTACTTC. Protein: CASSLRSDEDGEQYF.

This chain links TRBV5-1 with TRBJ1-4; maybe TRBD1 (5 bases). Germline CDR1 and CDR2: SGHRS and YFSETQ. The CDR3 runs to 18 residues. Deletions cut 0 bases from V and 0 bases from J, with 15 bases between. The CDR3, as DNA: TGCGCCAGCAGCTTGGGGGATTGGGGACTCGCAACTAATGAAAAACTGTTTTTT. Translating it yields CASSLGDWGLATNEKLFF.

This clone was recorded a few times. This sequence joins TRBV30 and TRBJ2-5; TRBD2 aligns across 10 bases. TRBJ2-7 explains the end of the DNA better; the J call may be wrong. CDR3 length equals 16 residues. Looked up from germline, CDR1 is GTSNPN and CDR2 is SVGIG (reference sequence). DNA of the CDR3: TGTGCCTGGAGTGCCTACCTAGCGGGAGCCTCCTACGAGCAGTACTTC. This sequence encodes CAWSAYLAGASYEQYF.

The chain recombines TRBV7-8 with TRBJ1-2; possible D gene TRBD1, 5 bases. V gave up 1 base and J gave up 4 bases, with 19 bases separating them. CDR1 is SGHVS, CDR2 FQNEAQ, per germline. This CDR3 has 17 residues. The CDR3 DNA reads TGTGCCAGCAGCTTAGGGTTTGGGGGGGGACGGGGCTATGGCTACACCTTC. This translates into CASSLGFGGGRGYGYTF.

The table lists this clone with a count of one. The rearrangement links TRBV5-6 to TRBJ2-1, with 9 bases that match TRBD1. The germline gives CDR1 SGHDT, CDR2 YYEEEE. The CDR3 consists of 16 residues. The J segment lost 2 bases and the V segment lost 4 bases, leaving 7 bases of the junction unmatched. CDR3 nucleotides: TGTGCCAGCAGCCTAAGGGGGACAGGGACCTACAATGAGCAGTTCTTC. Translated: CASSLRGTGTYNEQFF. Complete variable domain (other parts from reference TRBV5-6 and TRBJ2-1): DAGVTQSPTHLIKTRGQQVTLRCSPKSGHDTVSWYQQALGQGPQFIFQYYEEEERQRGNFPDRFSGHQFPNYSSELNVNALLLGDSALYLCASSLRGTGTYNEQFFGPGTRLTVL.

The chain carries TRBV5-1 and TRBJ2-3; 8 nucleotides align to TRBD1. V gave up 5 bases and J gave up 4 bases; unmatched junction bases: 6. Germline-derived CDR1 and CDR2 are SGHRS and YFSETQ. The CDR3 runs to 14 residues. For the CDR3, the DNA is TGCGCCAGCAGTTCCGACAGGGGAGCAGATACGCAGTATTTT. Translation: CASSSDRGADTQYF.

The chain employs TRBV6-5 and TRBJ1-2, with 9 bases lining up with TRBD1. The CDR3 length is 15 residues. Germline lookup yields CDR1 MNHEY and CDR2 SVGAGI. V was pared by 2 bases and J by 3 bases, with 4 bases of the junction left unmatched. CDR3 protein: CASSYTGGAYYGYTF. CDR3 sequence (DNA): TGTGCCAGCAGTTACACAGGGGGCGCCTACTATGGCTACACCTTC.

The genes are TRBV27 and TRBJ2-3; 7 bases are a match to TRBD2. With V trimmed by 9 bases and J by 2 bases, 11 bases remained unmatched. CDR1 is MNHEY, CDR2 SMNVEV, per germline (reference sequence). This CDR3 contains 15 residues. The CDR3 is CASRGLAGPTDTQYF. The CDR3 DNA sequence: TGTGCCAGTCGGGGATTAGCGGGTCCCACAGATACGCAGTATTTT.

The CDR3: CASSSGQGDTEAFF. In nucleotides, the CDR3 is TGTGCCAGCAGCTCGGGACAGGGGGACACTGAAGCTTTCTTT. The genes are TRBV13 and TRBJ1-1; TRBD1 agrees at 11 bases. The ends lost 4 bases at V and 3 bases at J; junction bases unmatched: 1. This CDR3 comprises 14 residues. The germline V gene encodes CDR1 PRHDT and CDR2 FYEKMQ (reference sequence).

The chain joins TRBV6-1 to TRBJ2-2; the D gene is possibly TRBD2 (5 bases). The CDR3 covers 15 residues. The V and J ends lost 1 base and 5 bases respectively, with 11 bases between them. Germline loops: CDR1 MNHNS, CDR2 SASEGT. The CDR3, as DNA: TGTGCCAGCAGTGAAGACGGACTCCCTACCGGGGAGCTGTTTTTT. This codes for CASSEDGLPTGELFF.

The rearrangement joins TRBV5-1 to TRBJ1-1, with D perhaps TRBD1 (5 bases). V was trimmed by 0 bases and J by 1 base, leaving 7 bases between them. CDR3 length: 14 residues. Germline-derived CDR1 and CDR2 are SGHRS and YFSETQ. The CDR3 here is CASSLGQQNTEAFF. The DNA for the CDR3 is TGCGCCAGCAGCTTGGGACAGCAGAACACTGAAGCTTTCTTT.

In its sample, this clone was seen once. The chain combines TRBV30 with TRBJ2-7, with 10 bases fitting TRBD1. CDR3 length: 15 amino acids. The germline V gene encodes CDR1 GTSNPN and CDR2 SVGIG (reference sequence). J gave up 2 bases and V 2 bases, and 6 bases lay outside the gene matches. The CDR3 reads CAWSRTGGSTYEQYF. DNA of the CDR3: TGTGCCTGGAGTCGGACAGGGGGAAGCACCTACGAGCAGTACTTC.

The chain employs TRBV27 and TRBJ2-5; the match to TRBD1 covers 7 bases. The J segment lost 0 bases and the V segment lost 6 bases, leaving 4 bases of the junction unmatched. Germline values: CDR1 MNHEY, CDR2 SMNVEV (reference sequence). The CDR3 runs to 14 residues. CDR3 loop: CASRDRAYQETQYF. The CDR3 DNA sequence: TGTGCCAGCAGAGACAGGGCGTACCAAGAGACCCAGTACTTC.

The chain combines TRBV7-3 with TRBJ1-2, with 7 bases that match TRBD1. The CDR3 is made up of 13 amino acids. The germline V gene encodes CDR1 SGHTA and CDR2 FQGTGA. J was trimmed by 7 bases and V by 5 bases; bases with no gene match: 7. DNA for the CDR3: TGTGCCAGCAGCCCCTGGCCAGGGGGTGGCTACACCTTC. Protein: CASSPWPGGGYTF.

The rearrangement joins TRBV5-1 to TRBJ2-1; TRBD2 agrees at 10 bases. The CDR3 is made up of 15 amino acids. Losses at the gene ends were 0 bases for V and 9 bases for J; bases not matched to a gene: 6. Germline loops: CDR1 SGHRS, CDR2 YFSETQ. The CDR3 nucleotides are TGCGCCAGCAGCTTGGGGCTAGCGGGAGAATCTGAGCAGTTCTTC. It codes for CASSLGLAGESEQFF.